This is a list of T cell receptor beta chains from one sample in a study of T cell responses to AZD1222 COVID-19 vaccine. Method: immunoSEQ multiplex PCR; TCRdb's copy keeps in-frame clones and lacks some. The sample shows under 140,000 clones, 88% of them seen only once. Source: peripheral blood, taken on day 0 of AZD1222 vaccination. Receptors originate from an adult in good health. The CDR3 runs from the conserved cysteine through the conserved F or W. The D gene is left open where the match is weak. Some rows have no size entry. The others give once, few or many, or a class for an expanded clone.

cdr3_aa | cdr3_nt | d_call | j_call | clone_size | v_call
CASRTTGRSYTEAFF | TGTGCCAGCAGGACCACAGGGAGATCTTACACTGAAGCTTTCTTT | - | TRBJ1-1 | once | TRBV6-5
CASSQEIQNTEAFF | TGCGCCAGCAGCCAAGAGATACAGAACACTGAAGCTTTCTTT | - | TRBJ1-1 | - | TRBV4-1
CASSPIGQGTNTEAFF | TGCGCCAGCAGCCCCATCGGACAGGGTACGAACACTGAAGCTTTCTTT | TRBD1 | TRBJ1-1 | - | TRBV4-1
CASSLVGTDSGNTIYF | TGTGCCAGCAGCTTAGTCGGGACCGACTCTGGAAACACCATATATTTT | - | TRBJ1-3 | - | TRBV7-6
CASSLSPYYEQYF | TGTGCCAGCAGTCTATCCCCATACTACGAGCAGTACTTC | - | TRBJ2-7 | - | TRBV27
CASSLEVSGSNTGELFF | TGTGCCAGCAGCTTGGAGGTTAGCGGGTCGAACACCGGGGAGCTGTTTTTT | TRBD2 | TRBJ2-2 | - | TRBV5-8
CASSETRAQPQHF | TGTGCCAGCAGTGAAACTAGGGCACAGCCCCAGCATTTT | - | TRBJ1-5 | - | TRBV6-1
CASSWTDNNEKLFF | TGTGCCAGCAGCTGGACGGATAATAATGAAAAACTGTTTTTT | - | TRBJ1-4 | - | TRBV27
CASSQGSTGGLSYEQYF | TGTGCCAGCAGCCAAGGTTCGACAGGGGGCCTTTCCTACGAGCAGTACTTC | TRBD1 | TRBJ2-7 | - | TRBV3-1/TRBV3-2
CASTRSPTGTNQPQHF | TGTGCCAGTACTCGTTCCCCCACAGGGACGAATCAGCCCCAGCATTTT | - | TRBJ1-5 | - | TRBV19
CSGKGSGYNEQFF | TGCAGCGGGAAGGGGAGCGGCTACAATGAGCAGTTCTTC | - | TRBJ2-1 | - | TRBV29-1
CATSRDLSAGTDTQYF | TGTGCCACCAGCAGAGATTTGAGTGCGGGGACAGATACGCAGTATTTT | - | TRBJ2-3 | - | TRBV15
CASSGDKIDNQPQHF | TGTGCCAGCAGTGGGGACAAGATAGACAATCAGCCCCAGCATTTT | - | TRBJ1-5 | - | TRBV2
CASSRGTGSATNEKLFF | TGTGCCAGCAGTCGAGGGACAGGGTCTGCAACTAATGAAAAACTGTTTTTT | TRBD1 | TRBJ1-4 | - | TRBV27
CASSDNYGYTF | TGTGCCAGCAGTGATAACTATGGCTACACCTTC | - | TRBJ1-2 | - | TRBV25-1
CASSAEAEAYEQYF | TGTGCCAGCAGCGCCGAGGCCGAAGCTTACGAGCAGTACTTC | - | TRBJ2-7 | once | TRBV9
CASSSDREHVLYNEQFF | TGTGCCAGCTCAAGCGACAGGGAACATGTACTCTACAATGAGCAGTTCTTC | TRBD1 | TRBJ2-1 | few | TRBV18
CASSQQGASNQPQHF | TGTGCCAGCTCACAGCAGGGAGCGAGCAATCAGCCCCAGCATTTT | - | TRBJ1-5 | - | TRBV18
CAWSVGEPGYTF | TGTGCCTGGAGTGTTGGGGAGCCTGGCTACACCTTC | - | TRBJ1-2 | - | TRBV30
CASTPPAGITGELFF | TGTGCCAGCACCCCCCCAGCGGGTATAACCGGGGAGCTGTTTTTT | - | TRBJ2-2 | - | TRBV6-5